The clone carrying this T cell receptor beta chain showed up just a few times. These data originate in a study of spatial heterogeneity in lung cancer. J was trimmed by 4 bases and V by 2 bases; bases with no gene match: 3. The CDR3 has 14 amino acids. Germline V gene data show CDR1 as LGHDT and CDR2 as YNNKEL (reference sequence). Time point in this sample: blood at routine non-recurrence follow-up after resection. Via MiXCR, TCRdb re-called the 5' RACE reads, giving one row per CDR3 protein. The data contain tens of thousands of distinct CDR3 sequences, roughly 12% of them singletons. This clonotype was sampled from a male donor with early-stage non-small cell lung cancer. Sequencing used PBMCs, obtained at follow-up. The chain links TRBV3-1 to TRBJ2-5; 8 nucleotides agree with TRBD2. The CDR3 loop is CASSQPGGGETQYF. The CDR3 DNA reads TGTGCCAGCAGCCAACCGGGAGGGGGAGAGACCCAGTACTTC.